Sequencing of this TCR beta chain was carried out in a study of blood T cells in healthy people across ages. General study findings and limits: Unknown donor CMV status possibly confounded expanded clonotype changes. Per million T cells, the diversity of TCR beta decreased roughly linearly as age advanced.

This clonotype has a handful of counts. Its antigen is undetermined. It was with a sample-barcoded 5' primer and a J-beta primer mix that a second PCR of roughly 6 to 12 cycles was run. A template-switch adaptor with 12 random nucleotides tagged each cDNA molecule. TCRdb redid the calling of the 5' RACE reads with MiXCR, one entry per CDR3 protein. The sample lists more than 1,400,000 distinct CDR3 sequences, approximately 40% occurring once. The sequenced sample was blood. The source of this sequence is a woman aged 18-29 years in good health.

CDR3 protein: CASSYLKQETQYF. CDR3 in DNA: TGTGCCAGCAGTTACTTAAAGCAGGAGACCCAGTACTTC. The rearrangement uses TRBV6-5 and TRBJ2-5; D unclear. The V end lost 1 base, the J end lost 5 bases, and 8 bases lay between the germline ends. Looked up from germline, CDR1 is MNHEY and CDR2 is SVGAGI. The CDR3 covers 13 residues.